The sequence of this T cell receptor (beta chain) was determined in a study of cytomegalovirus exposure and HLA in healthy donors. Only in-frame clones appear in the TCRdb table, and some are missing; sequencing was by immunoSEQ multiplex PCR. In the table there are about 180,000 clones, approximately 81% of which are singletons. Germline trimming cut 0 bases from V and 6 bases from J; bases unmatched to any gene: 6. Germline V gene data show CDR1 as SGHRS and CDR2 as YFSETQ. The CDR3 totals 16 residues. The V call is TRBV5-1, the J call TRBJ2-3, with 11 bases identical to TRBD2. The source of this sequence is a man aged 18 to 30 in good health and CMV-seropositive. The specimen was PBMCs. CDR3 sequence: CASSLALSGGADTQYF. The DNA of the CDR3 is TGCGCCAGCAGCTTGGCCCTTAGCGGGGGGGCGGATACGCAGTATTTT.